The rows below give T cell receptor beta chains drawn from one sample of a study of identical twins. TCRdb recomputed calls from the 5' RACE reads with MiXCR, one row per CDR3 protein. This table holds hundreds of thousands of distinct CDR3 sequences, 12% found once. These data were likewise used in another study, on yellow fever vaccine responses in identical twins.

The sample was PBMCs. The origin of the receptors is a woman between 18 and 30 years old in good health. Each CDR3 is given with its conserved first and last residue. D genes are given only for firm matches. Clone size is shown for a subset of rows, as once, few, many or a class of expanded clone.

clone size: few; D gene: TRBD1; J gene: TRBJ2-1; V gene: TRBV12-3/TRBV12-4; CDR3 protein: CASTKGQRSYNEQFF; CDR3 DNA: TGTGCCAGCACCAAGGGACAGCGGTCCTACAATGAGCAGTTCTTC
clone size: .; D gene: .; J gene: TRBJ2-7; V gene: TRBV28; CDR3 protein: CASNSRDLLHGVQYF; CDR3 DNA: TGTGCCAGCAACAGCCGGGACCTCCTCCACGGGGTGCAGTACTTC
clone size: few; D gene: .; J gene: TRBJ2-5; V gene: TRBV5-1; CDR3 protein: CASSLAMVQGGDQETQYF; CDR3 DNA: TGCGCCAGCAGCTTGGCCATGGTGCAGGGTGGGGACCAAGAGACCCAGTACTTC
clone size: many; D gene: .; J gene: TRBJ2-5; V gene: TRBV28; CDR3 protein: CASHTRGRETQYF; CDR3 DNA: TGTGCCAGCCATACGCGGGGACGGGAGACCCAGTACTTC
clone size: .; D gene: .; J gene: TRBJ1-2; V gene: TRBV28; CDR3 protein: CASWGGNYGYTF; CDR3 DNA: TGTGCCAGCTGGGGCGGAAACTATGGCTACACCTTC
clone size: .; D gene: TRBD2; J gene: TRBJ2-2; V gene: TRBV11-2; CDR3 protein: CASRGLAGGPYTGELFF; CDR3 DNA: TGTGCCAGCAGGGGTCTAGCGGGGGGGCCTTACACCGGGGAGCTGTTTTTT
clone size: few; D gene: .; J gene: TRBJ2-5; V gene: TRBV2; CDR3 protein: CASQLRETTQYF; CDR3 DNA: TGTGCCAGCCAACTCAGGGAGACGACCCAGTACTTC
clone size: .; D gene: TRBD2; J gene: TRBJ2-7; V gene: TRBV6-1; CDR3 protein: CASSPGTSASYEQYF; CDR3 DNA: TGTGCCAGCAGTCCCGGGACTAGCGCCTCCTACGAGCAGTACTTC
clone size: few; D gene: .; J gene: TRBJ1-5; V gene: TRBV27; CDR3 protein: CASRSGQSNQPQHF; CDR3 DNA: TGTGCCAGCAGATCTGGACAGAGCAATCAGCCCCAGCATTTT
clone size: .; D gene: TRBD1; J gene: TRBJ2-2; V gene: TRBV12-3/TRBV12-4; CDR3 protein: CASSPTGGFERGGELFF; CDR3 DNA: TGTGCCAGCAGTCCGACAGGGGGGTTTGAGAGGGGCGGGGAGCTGTTTTTT
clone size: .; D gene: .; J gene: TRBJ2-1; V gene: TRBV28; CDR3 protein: CASSLNIGTVYNEQFF; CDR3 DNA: TGTGCCAGCAGTTTAAATATCGGGACTGTCTACAATGAGCAGTTCTTC
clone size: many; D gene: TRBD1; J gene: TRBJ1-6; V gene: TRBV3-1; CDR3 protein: CASSPRDRGSPLHF; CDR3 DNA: TGTGCCAGCAGCCCCCGGGACAGGGGGTCCCCCCTCCACTTT
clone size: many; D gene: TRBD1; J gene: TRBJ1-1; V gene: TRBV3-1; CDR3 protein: CASSRQGRDTEAFF; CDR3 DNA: TGTGCCAGCAGCAGACAGGGGAGGGATACTGAAGCTTTCTTT
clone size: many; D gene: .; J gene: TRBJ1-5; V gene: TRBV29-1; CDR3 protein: CSVASGQGNQPQHF; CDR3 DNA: TGCAGCGTTGCATCAGGGCAGGGGAATCAGCCCCAGCATTTT
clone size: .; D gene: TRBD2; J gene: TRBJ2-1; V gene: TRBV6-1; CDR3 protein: CASMVAGGIGVHEQFF; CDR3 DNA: TGTGCCAGCATGGTAGCGGGAGGCATCGGCGTCCATGAGCAGTTCTTC
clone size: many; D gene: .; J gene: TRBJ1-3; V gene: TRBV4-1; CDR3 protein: CASSQDRGAGNTIYF; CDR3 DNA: TGCGCCAGCAGCCAAGATAGGGGGGCTGGAAACACCATATATTTT
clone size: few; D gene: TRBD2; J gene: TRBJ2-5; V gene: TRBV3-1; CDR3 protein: CASSPRGLAASQETQYF; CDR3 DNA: TGTGCCAGCAGCCCCCGAGGACTAGCGGCTAGCCAAGAGACCCAGTACTTC
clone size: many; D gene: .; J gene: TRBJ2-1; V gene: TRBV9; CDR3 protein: CASSVQGNEQFF; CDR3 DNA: TGTGCCAGCAGCGTACAGGGCAATGAGCAGTTCTTC
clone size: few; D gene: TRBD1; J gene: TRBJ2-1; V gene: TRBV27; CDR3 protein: CASSGPGGPPYNEQFF; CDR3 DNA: TGTGCCAGCAGCGGTCCAGGGGGCCCTCCCTACAATGAGCAGTTCTTC
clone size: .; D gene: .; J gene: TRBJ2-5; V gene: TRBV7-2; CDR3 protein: CASSPSPGQLETQYF; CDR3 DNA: TGTGCCAGCAGCCCCTCCCCGGGACAACTAGAGACCCAGTACTTC
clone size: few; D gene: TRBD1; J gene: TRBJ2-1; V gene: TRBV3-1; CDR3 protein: CASSQWTGDPSYNEQFF; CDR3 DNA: TGTGCCAGCAGCCAATGGACAGGGGACCCCTCCTACAATGAGCAGTTCTTC
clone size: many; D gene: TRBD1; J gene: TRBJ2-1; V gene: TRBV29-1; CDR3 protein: CSVAGTGKHEQFF; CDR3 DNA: TGCAGCGTGGCAGGGACAGGGAAGCATGAGCAGTTCTTC